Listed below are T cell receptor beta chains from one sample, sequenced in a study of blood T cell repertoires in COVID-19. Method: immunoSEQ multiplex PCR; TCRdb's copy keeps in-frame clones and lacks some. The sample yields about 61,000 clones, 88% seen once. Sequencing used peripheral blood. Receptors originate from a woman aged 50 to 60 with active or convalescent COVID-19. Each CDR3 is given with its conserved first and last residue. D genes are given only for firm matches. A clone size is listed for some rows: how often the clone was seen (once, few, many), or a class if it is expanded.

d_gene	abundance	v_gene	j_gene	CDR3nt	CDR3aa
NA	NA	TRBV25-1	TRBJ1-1	TGTGCCAGCAGTGAAGCGGGGGGGGCGCCGACTGAAGCTTTCTTT	CASSEAGGAPTEAFF
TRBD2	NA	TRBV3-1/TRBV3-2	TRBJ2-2	TGTGCCAGCAGCCCCGGGACTAGCATCGGGGAGCTGTTTTTT	CASSPGTSIGELFF
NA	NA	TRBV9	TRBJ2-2	TGTGCCAGCAGCGTAGGTATTACCGGGGAGCTGTTTTTT	CASSVGITGELFF
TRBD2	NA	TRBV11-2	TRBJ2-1	TGTGCCAGCAGCTTAGTTCCTAGCGGTGATGAGCAGTTCTTC	CASSLVPSGDEQFF
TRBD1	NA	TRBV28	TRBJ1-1	TGTGCCAGCAGTATTACAACAGGGGAGACTGAAGCTTTCTTT	CASSITTGETEAFF
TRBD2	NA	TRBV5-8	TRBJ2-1	TGTGCCAGCAGCTTGTGGGTAGCGGGAGTAGGGGAGCAGTTCTTC	CASSLWVAGVGEQFF
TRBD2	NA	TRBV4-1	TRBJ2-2	TGCGCCAGCAGCCAAGAAGGCCCCCCAGCGGGGTGGGGGGCCGGGGAGCTGTTTTTT	CASSQEGPPAGWGAGELFF
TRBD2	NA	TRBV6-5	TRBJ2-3	TGTGCCAGCAGCCTAGCGGGAAAAACAGATACGCAGTATTTT	CASSLAGKTDTQYF
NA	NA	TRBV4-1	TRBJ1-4	TGCGCCAGCAGCCAAGTCCCACTAGGTAATGAAAAACTGTTTTTT	CASSQVPLGNEKLFF
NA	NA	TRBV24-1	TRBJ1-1	TGTGCCACCAGACTCACGGAGGGGTCTGAAGCTTTCTTT	CATRLTEGSEAFF
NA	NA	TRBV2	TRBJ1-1	TGTGCCAGCAGTGTGTCGGGGGGCCCCTCCTTGAACACTGAAGCTTTCTTT	CASSVSGGPSLNTEAFF
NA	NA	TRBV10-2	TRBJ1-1	TGCGCCAGCAGTGAGAGGGGCGCAATGAACACTGAAGCTTTCTTT	CASSERGAMNTEAFF
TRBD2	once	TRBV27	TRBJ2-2	TGTGCCAGCAGTTTCGAGCTAGCGGGAGGTGGCGGGGAGCTGTTTTTT	CASSFELAGGGGELFF
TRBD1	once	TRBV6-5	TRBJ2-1	TGTGCCAGCAGTAACGAACAGGGGTCGTACAATGAGCAGTTCTTC	CASSNEQGSYNEQFF
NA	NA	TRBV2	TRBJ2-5	TGTGCCAGCGTTGCGGGAATTCAAGAGACCCAGTACTTC	CASVAGIQETQYF
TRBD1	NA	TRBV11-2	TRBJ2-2	TGTGCCTGTAGACAGGGGTTCACCGGGGAGCTGTTTTTT	CACRQGFTGELFF
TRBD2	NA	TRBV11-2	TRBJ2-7	TGTGCCAGCAGCACGGGAGGCTACGAGCAGTACTTC	CASSTGGYEQYF
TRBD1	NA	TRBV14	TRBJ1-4	TGTGCCAGCAGCCGAACCGGGACAGGGGATGAAAAACTGTTTTTT	CASSRTGTGDEKLFF
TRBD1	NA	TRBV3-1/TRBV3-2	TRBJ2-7	TGTGCCAGCAGCCAAGACGGGACAGGTGGGCAGTACTTC	CASSQDGTGGQYF
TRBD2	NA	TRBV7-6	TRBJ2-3	TGTGCCAGCAGCTTACTTTACCAGACTAGCGTCGTCACAGATACGCAGTATTTT	CASSLLYQTSVVTDTQYF
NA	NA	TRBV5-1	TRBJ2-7	TGCGCCAGCAGCTTGGACAGGGTTGAGCAGTACTTC	CASSLDRVEQYF
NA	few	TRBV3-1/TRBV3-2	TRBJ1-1	TGTGCCAGCAGCCAAGATGTCTCGGAGTCGAACACTGAAGCTTTCTTT	CASSQDVSESNTEAFF
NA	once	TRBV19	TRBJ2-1	TGCGACTACGCCTCAGGGGCAGCCACCGTCTTGAGCTCCTACAATGAGCAGTTCTTC	CDYASGAATVLSSYNEQFF
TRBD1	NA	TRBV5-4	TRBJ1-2	TGTGCCAGCAGCTGGCGGACAGGGGATAACTATGGCTACACCTTC	CASSWRTGDNYGYTF
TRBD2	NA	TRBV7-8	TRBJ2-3	TGTGCCAGCATATTGGGTGGCGGGGGATTCACAGATACGCAGTATTTT	CASILGGGGFTDTQYF
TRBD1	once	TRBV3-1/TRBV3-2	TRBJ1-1	TGTGCCAGCAGCCAGACAAAAGGGGGCCGAAACACTGAAGCTTTCTTT	CASSQTKGGRNTEAFF
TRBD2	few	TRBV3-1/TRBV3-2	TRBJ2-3	TGTGCCAGCAGTCGAGGGACTAGCGGGAGGGATACGCAGTATTTT	CASSRGTSGRDTQYF
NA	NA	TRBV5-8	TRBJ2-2	TGTGCCAGGCGGAGCGCCGGGGAGCTGTTTTTT	CARRSAGELFF
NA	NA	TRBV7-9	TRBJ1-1	TGTGCCAGCAGCTTAAATGCAGTAAGTGAAGCTTTCTTT	CASSLNAVSEAFF
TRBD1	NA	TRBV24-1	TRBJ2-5	TGTGCCACCAGTGAGACAGGGGGTGGGACCCAGTACTTC	CATSETGGGTQYF
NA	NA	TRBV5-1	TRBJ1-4	TGCGCCAGCAGCCTGGGAGAAGGGGGTCATGAAAAACTGTTTTTT	CASSLGEGGHEKLFF
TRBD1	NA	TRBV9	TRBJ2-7	TGTGCCAGCAGCGTAGCTTTTGAAGGGACAGCCTACGAGCAGTACTTC	CASSVAFEGTAYEQYF
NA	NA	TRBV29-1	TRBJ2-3	TGCAGCGTTGTCCAGGGACACCTCACAGATACGCAGTATTTT	CSVVQGHLTDTQYF
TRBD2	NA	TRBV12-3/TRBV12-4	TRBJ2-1	TGTGCCAGCAGTTACCGAGCGGGGGATGAGCAGTTCTTC	CASSYRAGDEQFF
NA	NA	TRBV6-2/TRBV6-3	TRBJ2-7	TGTGCCAGCAGTTACTGGGGGCGGGTGAGCGACGAGCAGTACTTC	CASSYWGRVSDEQYF
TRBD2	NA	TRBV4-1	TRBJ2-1	TGCGCCAGCAGCCAAGCCGGGACTAGCGGGAGGGCAGGGCAGTTCTTC	CASSQAGTSGRAGQFF
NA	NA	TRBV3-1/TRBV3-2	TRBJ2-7	TGTGCCAGCAGCCAAGATCTATACGAGCAGTACTTC	CASSQDLYEQYF
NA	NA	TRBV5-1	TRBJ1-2	TGCGCCAGCAGCTTGGGGACAGAGTCCTATGGCTACACCTTC	CASSLGTESYGYTF
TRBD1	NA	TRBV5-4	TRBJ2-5	TGTGCCAGCAGCTTGTGGGGAGGACAGGGTGATGAGACCCAGTACTTC	CASSLWGGQGDETQYF
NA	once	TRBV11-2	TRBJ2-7	TGTGCCAGCAACCGAGGTGGCGACAGAGAGGTTCCCTACGAGCAGTACTTC	CASNRGGDREVPYEQYF
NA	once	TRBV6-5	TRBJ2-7	TGTGCCAGCACCACCGGGGGATACGAGCAGTACTTC	CASTTGGYEQYF
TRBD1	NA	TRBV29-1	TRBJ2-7	TGCAGCGGTCTGACAGGGCCATTACTGGACGAGCAGTACTTC	CSGLTGPLLDEQYF
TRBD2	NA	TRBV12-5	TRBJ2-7	TGTGCTCAAAACCTCGGGGCTAGCGGGAGTGGAGGGAACGAGCAGTACTTC	CAQNLGASGSGGNEQYF
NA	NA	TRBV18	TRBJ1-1	TGTGCCAGCTCACCCCGTTTGAACACTGAAGCTTTCTTT	CASSPRLNTEAFF
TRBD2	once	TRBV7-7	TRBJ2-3	TGTGCTAGCAGCTTAACACTAGCGGGAGGGCCATTCGGAGATACGCAGTATTTT	CASSLTLAGGPFGDTQYF
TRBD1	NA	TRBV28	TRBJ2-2	TGTGCCAGCAGTTCACCAGGGGGCACCGGGGAGCTGTTTTTT	CASSSPGGTGELFF
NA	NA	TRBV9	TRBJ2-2	TGTGCCAGCGGCTTTGGGGGCGCCGGGGAGCTGTTTTTT	CASGFGGAGELFF
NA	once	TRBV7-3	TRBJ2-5	TGTGCCAGCAGCTCCAGTCACCAAGAGACCCAGTACTTC	CASSSSHQETQYF
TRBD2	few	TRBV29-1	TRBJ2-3	TGCGCCGTCGGGGGGGCTAGCGGACAAGATACGCAGTATTTT	CAVGGASGQDTQYF
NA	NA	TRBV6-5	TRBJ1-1	TGTGCCAGCAGTTCCAGTGCCCTGACAGATGAAGCTTTCTTT	CASSSSALTDEAFF
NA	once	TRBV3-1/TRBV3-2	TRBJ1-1	TGTGCCAGCAGCCCGAGTAGCCTTACGGCCGCTGAAGCTTTCTTT	CASSPSSLTAAEAFF
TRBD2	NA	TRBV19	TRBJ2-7	TGTGCCAGTAGTATGGACACTAGCGGGGGGACCTACGAGCAGTACTTC	CASSMDTSGGTYEQYF
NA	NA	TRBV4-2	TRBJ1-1	TGTGCCAGCAGCCACACAGGGCGCGTCAACACTGAAGCTTTCTTT	CASSHTGRVNTEAFF